This T cell receptor (beta chain) came from a study of metastatic and nonmetastatic thyroid tumors. Study overall: Comparison of repertoires was carried out across blood and tumor or nodule tissue from malignant and benign thyroid patients.

Authors' processing steps: In papillary thyroid cancer, a distant-metastasis classifier was built using CDR3 differences across clinicopathological groups. TCRdb reprocessed the PCR reads via MiXCR. These V and J calls are TCRdb output, not the study's own analysis. The sample consists of more than 20,000 clones, approximately 23% of them appearing once. The CDR3 loop spans 13 amino acids. Per the germline V gene, CDR1 is DFQATT and CDR2 is SNEGSKA (reference sequence). Trimming stripped 0 bases from V and 3 bases from J, with 8 bases between. This clone came up many times. Thyroid surgery was performed in patients who had received no treatment beforehand.

V gene TRBV20-1 combines with J gene TRBJ1-1; D is perhaps TRBD1 (5 bases). This TCR was recovered from a female donor with papillary thyroid cancer or a benign thyroid nodule (not recorded which). Some clones in this sample may be carry-over from other donors' samples. Sequencing was done on a sample of tumor tissue. CDR3 in amino acids: CSARDEGHTEAFF. Written as DNA, the CDR3 is TGCAGTGCTAGAGATGAGGGGCACACTGAAGCTTTCTTT.